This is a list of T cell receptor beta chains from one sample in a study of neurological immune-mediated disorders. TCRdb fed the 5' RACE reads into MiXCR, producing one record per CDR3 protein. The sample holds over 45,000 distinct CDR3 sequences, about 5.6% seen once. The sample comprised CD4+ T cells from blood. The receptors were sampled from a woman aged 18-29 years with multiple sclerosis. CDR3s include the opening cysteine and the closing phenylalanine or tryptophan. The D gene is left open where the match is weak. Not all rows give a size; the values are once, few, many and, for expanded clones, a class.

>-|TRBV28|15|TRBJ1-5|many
TGTGCCAGCAGTTCCCCAACAGGGTTAAGTCAGCCCCAGCATTTT
CASSSPTGLSQPQHF
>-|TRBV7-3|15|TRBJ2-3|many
TGTGCCAGCAGCTCCGTCGGGACTAGCACAGATACGCAGTATTTT
CASSSVGTSTDTQYF
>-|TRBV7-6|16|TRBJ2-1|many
TGTGCCAGCAGCTTAAGCGGGACAGGCCCGTACAATGAGCAGTTCTTC
CASSLSGTGPYNEQFF
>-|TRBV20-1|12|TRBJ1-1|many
TGCAGTGCTAGAGACCCCGGGGGAGAAGCTTTCTTT
CSARDPGGEAFF
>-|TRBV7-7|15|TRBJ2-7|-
TGTGCTAGCAGCTTAACGCGGGGTGTAGGGCACGAGCAGTACTTC
CASSLTRGVGHEQYF
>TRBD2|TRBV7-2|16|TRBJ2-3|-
TGTGCCAGCAGCGCGGGGGGGAGGGCTAGCACAGATACGCAGTATTTT
CASSAGGRASTDTQYF
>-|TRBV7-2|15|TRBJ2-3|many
TGTGCCAGCAGCTTAGCGGGAGACTCCACAGATACGCAGTATTTT
CASSLAGDSTDTQYF
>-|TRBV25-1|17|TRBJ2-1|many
TGTGCCAGCAGTGAACCCTCCCGGACCCCGAACTACAATGAGCAGTTCTTC
CASSEPSRTPNYNEQFF
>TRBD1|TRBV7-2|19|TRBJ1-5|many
TGTGCCAGCAGCTGCCAGGGGGTAGAAGAGTTTTTTAGCAATCAGCCCCAGCATTTT
CASSCQGVEEFFSNQPQHF
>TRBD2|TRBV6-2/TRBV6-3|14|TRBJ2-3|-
TGTGCCAGCAATAGCGGGAGGGCCCGGGATACGCAGTATTTT
CASNSGRARDTQYF
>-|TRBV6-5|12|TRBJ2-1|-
TGTGCCAGCAGTTGGGATAGCGATGAGCAGTTCTTC
CASSWDSDEQFF
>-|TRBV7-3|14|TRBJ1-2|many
TGTGCCAGCAGCCAAAAACGGGGGAACTATGGCTACACCTTC
CASSQKRGNYGYTF
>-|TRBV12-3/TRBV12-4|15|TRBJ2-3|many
TGTGCCAGCAGTTTATCCTGGGCTAGCACAGATACGCAGTATTTT
CASSLSWASTDTQYF
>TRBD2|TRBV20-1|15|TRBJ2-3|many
TGCAGTGCTAGCGGGAGGAGCTATGGCACAGATACGCAGTATTTT
CSASGRSYGTDTQYF
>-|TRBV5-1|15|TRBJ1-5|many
TGCGCCAGCAGCTTGGCCGGGAGGGGGGAGCAGCCCCAGCATTTT
CASSLAGRGEQPQHF